These 32 T cell receptor beta chains originate from one sample sequenced in a study of T cell responses to AZD1222 COVID-19 vaccine (dated by TCRdb to the early 2020s). This specimen's time point label, per the study, means: about 28 days (+/-7) after the second vaccine dose. The method behind the library was the immunoSEQ multiplex PCR assay. Sourced from immuneACCESS, this table was stored by TCRdb with only in-frame sequences that have V and J called. A share of the clones is absent; for the studies checked, an unresolved V gene accounts for under half, and the remainder has no known explanation. Counted in this sample were hundreds of thousands of clones; around 93% of them appeared once. Of the sample, roughly 0.51% is held by the ten largest clones. The sample here was peripheral blood, taken 28 days after the second AZD1222 dose. Receptors originate from an adult who received the AZD1222 COVID-19 vaccine.

The rearrangement uses TRBV29-1 and TRBJ1-1, with 9 bases aligning to TRBD1. Germline trimming cut 0 bases from V and 5 bases from J; bases unmatched to any gene: 4. This CDR3 is built from 14 residues. The germline V gene has CDR1 SQVTM and CDR2 ANQGSEA. This chain's CDR3 is CSVEENRGQTEAFF. For the CDR3, the DNA is TGCAGCGTTGAAGAGAACAGGGGGCAAACTGAAGCTTTCTTT.

Note on this clone: The same CDR3 also results from other DNA sequences found in this sample. The rearrangement links TRBV6-5 to TRBJ1-6, with TRBD1 matching 7 bases. The V gene's germline CDR1 is MNHEY and CDR2 SVGAGI. The CDR3 totals 15 residues. V lost 0 bases to trimming and J lost 6 bases; unmatched junction nucleotides: 2. The CDR3 DNA sequence: TGTGCCAGCAGTTACTCTACAGGGGTTAATTCACCCCTCCACTTT. Its protein is CASSYSTGVNSPLHF.

In this sample, this clone turned up once. This chain links TRBV5-8 with TRBJ1-6; D call uncertain. This CDR3 comprises 13 residues. Germline CDR1 is SGHTS and CDR2 is YDEGEE. The V end lost 4 bases, the J end lost 3 bases, and 5 bases lay between the germline ends. For the CDR3, the DNA is TGTGCCAGCAGCAAAGACTATAATTCACCCCTCCACTTT. Residues: CASSKDYNSPLHF.

V and J are TRBV11-1 and TRBJ2-5, with TRBD2 matching 12 bases. CDR1 and CDR2 (germline): SGHAT, FQDESV (reference sequence). J gave up 5 bases and V 0 bases, and 7 bases lay outside the gene matches. The CDR3 consists of 17 residues. This chain's CDR3 is CASSLARLAGEAETQYF. CDR3 DNA sequence: TGTGCCAGCAGCTTAGCCCGACTAGCGGGAGAGGCGGAGACCCAGTACTTC.

The gene calls are TRBV29-1 and TRBJ2-7; 14 bases line up with TRBD2. Germline V lookup: CDR1 SQVTM, CDR2 ANQGSEA. V gave up 5 bases and J gave up 0 bases; unmatched junction bases: 3. The CDR3 length is 15 residues. The CDR3 loop reads CSVLGTSGSSYEQYF. The CDR3 DNA is TGCAGCGTTCTGGGGACTAGCGGGAGCTCCTACGAGCAGTACTTC.

The chain couples TRBV29-1 to TRBJ2-2; D gene ambiguous. V shed 6 bases and J shed 5 bases, with 13 bases lying between them. The germline V gene has CDR1 SQVTM and CDR2 ANQGSEA. This CDR3 has 13 amino acids. The CDR3 sequence is CSVTPWGTGELFF. CDR3 in DNA: TGCAGCGTCACCCCTTGGGGAACCGGGGAGCTGTTTTTT.

This chain uses TRBV9 with TRBJ2-2; TRBD2 might be the D (6 bases). Germline loops: CDR1 SGDLS, CDR2 YYNGEE. The length of the CDR3 is 15 residues. Trimming stripped 2 bases from V and 0 bases from J, with 8 bases between. This chain's CDR3 is CASSVRETNTGELFF. The CDR3 region has the DNA TGTGCCAGCAGCGTGCGGGAAACGAACACCGGGGAGCTGTTTTTT.

The chain uses TRBV28 and TRBJ1-1; D call uncertain. Germline assignment: CDR1 MDHEN and CDR2 SYDVKM. Trimming took 7 bases from V and 1 from J, leaving 4 bases between them. The CDR3 extends over 11 amino acids. The CDR3 DNA sequence: TGTGCCAGCATGGGGAACACTGAAGCTTTCTTT. Translation: CASMGNTEAFF.

V gene TRBV4-1 combines with J gene TRBJ2-7; weak D call: TRBD1 (5 bases). V was pared by 0 bases and J by 7 bases, with 19 bases between. The CDR3 covers 16 residues. CDR1 is MGHRA, CDR2 YSYEKL, per germline. CDR3 sequence: CASSQDPRGPWNEQYF. The CDR3 DNA sequence: TGCGCCAGCAGCCAAGATCCAAGGGGCCCCTGGAATGAGCAGTACTTC.

The chain couples TRBV15 to TRBJ2-3, with D hard to call. Looked up from germline, CDR1 is LNHNV and CDR2 is YYDKDF (reference sequence). Between the trimmed V and J ends, which lost 0 bases and 0 bases, there was a span of 7 bases. The CDR3 is 15 amino acids. The chain's CDR3 is CATSRDLDSTDTQYF. DNA for the CDR3: TGTGCCACCAGCAGAGATCTTGACAGCACAGATACGCAGTATTTT. The complete variable domain, with remaining parts taken from reference TRBV15 and TRBJ2-3, reads DAMVIQNPRYQVTQFGKPVTLSCSQTLNHNVMYWYQQKSSQAPKLLFHYYDKDFNNEADTPDNFQSRRPNTSFCFLDIRSPGLGDTAMYLCATSRDLDSTDTQYFGPGTRLTVL.

The rearrangement uses TRBV19 and TRBJ2-2, with D perhaps matching TRBD2 (7 bases). The CDR3 totals 17 residues. CDR1 is LNHDA, CDR2 SQIVND, per germline (reference sequence). Trimming stripped 6 bases from V and 5 bases from J, with 22 bases between. The CDR3 loop reads CASSPPLGGAGTGELFF. Here the CDR3 DNA reads TGTGCCAGTAGCCCCCCTTTGGGGGGGGCCGGGACCGGGGAGCTGTTTTTT.

The chain combines TRBV5-1 with TRBJ2-7, with D perhaps TRBD1 (6 bases). CDR1 and CDR2 from the germline V gene are SGHRS and YFSETQ. V was pared by 4 bases and J by 1 base, with 12 bases between. The CDR3 has 14 amino acids. CDR3 coding DNA: TGCGCCAGCAGCATCCAGGGGCCATCCTACGAGCAGTACTTC. Protein sequence: CASSIQGPSYEQYF.

The V call is TRBV5-1, the J call TRBJ2-5; 7 nucleotides line up with TRBD1. The germline V gene encodes CDR1 SGHRS and CDR2 YFSETQ. CDR3 size: 15 residues. V was pared by 1 base and J by 1 base, with 4 bases of the junction left unmatched. Written as DNA, the CDR3 is TGCGCCAGCAGCTTGACCCCAGGGGGCCAAGAGACCCAGTACTTC. Its protein is CASSLTPGGQETQYF.

The chain carries TRBV18 and TRBJ2-1; D perhaps matches TRBD2 (7 bases). Trimming stripped 2 bases from V and 4 bases from J, with 12 bases between. The CDR3 extends over 15 amino acids. From germline, CDR1 is KGHSH and CDR2 LQKENI. The CDR3 spells CASSPKEGGYNEQFF. The CDR3 bases are TGTGCCAGCTCACCAAAAGAGGGGGGGTACAATGAGCAGTTCTTC.

V is TRBV19 and J is TRBJ1-5, with TRBD1 identical over 10 bases. J was trimmed by 3 bases and V by 1 base; bases with no gene match: 9. The CDR3 covers 18 residues. The germline gives CDR1 LNHDA, CDR2 SQIVND (reference sequence). The CDR3 nucleotides read TGTGCCAGTAGTATAGGACAGGGGGCTGAATGGTCCAATCAGCCCCAGCATTTT. Amino acids: CASSIGQGAEWSNQPQHF.

V and J are TRBV6-5 and TRBJ2-1; D not certain. Looked up from germline, CDR1 is MNHEY and CDR2 is SVGAGI. Trimming removed 6 bases from V and 4 bases from J, with 13 bases in between. CDR3 size: 14 residues. The CDR3 coding sequence is TGTGCCAGCAGCCTTATGATAACATACAATGAGCAGTTCTTC. Amino acids: CASSLMITYNEQFF.

V gene TRBV5-1 combines with J gene TRBJ2-2; D is tentatively TRBD1 or TRBD2 (5 bases each). From germline, CDR1 is SGHRS and CDR2 YFSETQ. The CDR3 is made up of 16 amino acids. V shed 4 bases and J shed 5 bases, with 18 bases lying between them. CDR3 protein: CASSLGVPGLTGELFF. CDR3 coding DNA: TGCGCCAGCAGCCTGGGGGTCCCTGGTCTTACCGGGGAGCTGTTTTTT.

The V and J genes are TRBV7-2 and TRBJ1-6; D unresolved. CDR1 and CDR2 from the germline V gene are SGHTA and FQGNSA. The V end lost 2 bases, the J end lost 4 bases, and 9 bases lay between the germline ends. The CDR3 runs to 15 residues. CDR3 residues: CASSLSGIYNSPLHF. The CDR3 DNA is TGTGCCAGCAGCTTATCCGGAATTTATAATTCACCCCTCCACTTT.

This clone has just a few counts. This rearrangement joins TRBV10-2 to TRBJ2-3; D is uncertain. CDR1 is WSHSY, CDR2 SAAADI, per germline. The CDR3 is 14 residues long. V was shortened by 5 bases and J by 1 base, with 10 bases between the two germline ends. In nucleotides, the CDR3 is TGCGCCAGCAGTACGACTGAAGGCACAGATACGCAGTATTTT. It translates to CASSTTEGTDTQYF.

CDR3 nucleotides: TGCGCCAGCAGCCAAGGGCTAGCGGGAGGCTCGAGCTCCTACGAGCAGTACTTC. The encoded protein is CASSQGLAGGSSSYEQYF. The chain recombines TRBV4-1 with TRBJ2-7; TRBD2 matches at 11 bases. In germline, CDR1 is MGHRA, CDR2 YSYEKL. V was clipped by 1 base and J by 0 bases; unmatched bases: 8. This CDR3 contains 18 residues.

The V and J genes are TRBV18 and TRBJ2-2, with D possibly matching TRBD1 (5 bases). Germline CDR1 KGHSH, CDR2 LQKENI. This CDR3 is built from 16 residues. Trimming stripped 3 bases from V and 2 bases from J, with 13 bases between. CDR3 nucleotides: TGTGCCAGCTCACCTCTCCAGACAGTTAACACCGGGGAGCTGTTTTTT. The encoded protein is CASSPLQTVNTGELFF. Full variable domain (rest looked up from reference TRBV18 and TRBJ2-2): NAGVMQNPRHLVRRRGQEARLRCSPMKGHSHVYWYRQLPEEGLKFMVYLQKENIIDESGMPKERFSAEFPKEGPSILRIQQVVRGDSAAYFCASSPLQTVNTGELFFGEGSRLTVL.

This clone was recorded once. The chain couples TRBV2 to TRBJ1-2; D is ambiguous. The V end was cut by 7 bases, the J end by 3 bases, with 15 bases between. Per the germline V gene, CDR1 is SNHLY and CDR2 is FYNNEI. The CDR3 is made up of 14 amino acids. As DNA, the CDR3 is TGTGCCAGCAACCTACACTCCGGGGACTATGGCTACACCTTC. This codes for CASNLHSGDYGYTF.

The rearrangement joins TRBV6-5 to TRBJ1-2; D remains unclear. Per germline, CDR1 MNHEY and CDR2 SVGAGI. The CDR3 loop spans 14 amino acids. V was cut by 0 bases and J by 8 bases, with 13 bases left in between. The chain's CDR3 is CASSYSTQGLGYTF. The CDR3 region has the DNA TGTGCCAGCAGTTACTCGACCCAAGGCCTAGGCTACACCTTC.

The V gene is TRBV5-4, the J gene TRBJ2-5, with TRBD1 identical over 7 bases. In germline, CDR1 is SGHNT, CDR2 YYREEE (reference sequence). CDR3 length: 13 residues. V lost 6 bases, J lost 2 bases, and 4 bases stayed unmatched. The CDR3 loop reads CASTGDRQETQYF. The CDR3 nucleotides read TGTGCCAGCACCGGGGACAGACAAGAGACCCAGTACTTC.

CDR3 loop: CATGRVGYGYTF. The CDR3 nucleotides read TGTGCCACCGGGCGGGTTGGATATGGCTACACCTTC. The V and J genes are TRBV27 and TRBJ1-2; D ambiguous. The ends were cut back, 10 bases at V and 5 bases at J, with 14 bases in the middle. The CDR3 has 12 amino acids. Per the germline V gene, CDR1 is MNHEY and CDR2 is SMNVEV (reference sequence).

The V and J genes are TRBV28 and TRBJ1-3; 9 nucleotides align to TRBD1. Germline V gene lookup returns CDR1 MDHEN and CDR2 SYDVKM. The junction had 5 bases not matched to a gene; V was cut back by 6 bases and J by 2 bases. The CDR3 is 15 amino acids. CDR3 in DNA: TGTGCCAGCAGCAAACAGGGGGCTGCTGGAAACACCATATATTTT. Translating it yields CASSKQGAAGNTIYF.

The V gene is TRBV7-9, the J gene TRBJ2-7; D possibly corresponds to TRBD2 (6 bases). Trimming removed 4 bases at V and 2 bases at J, with 18 bases between. Per the germline V gene, CDR1 is SEHNR and CDR2 is FQNEAQ (reference sequence). The CDR3 covers 16 residues. CDR3 in amino acids: CASSSTRAGFAYEQYF. Here the CDR3 DNA reads TGTGCCAGCAGCTCTACCAGGGCGGGGTTCGCCTACGAGCAGTACTTC.

V and J are TRBV19 and TRBJ1-6; possible D gene TRBD1, 6 bases. The CDR3 is 13 amino acids. V was pared by 11 bases and J by 7 bases, with 15 bases between. Germline V gene sequence: CDR1 LNHDA, CDR2 SQIVND (reference sequence). CDR3 residues: CAAGDIGNSPLHF. Written as DNA, the CDR3 is TGTGCCGCAGGGGACATTGGGAATTCACCCCTCCACTTT.

V gene TRBV5-1 combines with J gene TRBJ1-2, with TRBD1 matching 7 bases. This CDR3 has 13 residues. After removal of 4 bases from V and 6 bases from J, the junction contained 6 bases not matched to a gene. Germline CDR1 is SGHRS and CDR2 is YFSETQ. The chain's CDR3 is CASSPDRANGYTF. The CDR3 DNA is TGCGCCAGCAGCCCCGACAGGGCAAATGGCTACACCTTC. Looking up the rest from reference TRBV5-1 and TRBJ1-2 gives the full variable domain: KAGVTQTPRYLIKTRGQQVTLSCSPISGHRSVSWYQQTPGQGLQFLFEYFSETQRNKGNFPGRFSGRQFSNSRSEMNVSTLELGDSALYLCASSPDRANGYTFGSGTRLTVV.

In this sample, this clone turned up once. V gene TRBV29-1 combines with J gene TRBJ1-1, with 10 nucleotides matching TRBD1. This CDR3 has 13 residues. From germline, CDR1 is SQVTM and CDR2 ANQGSEA. The junction had 6 bases not matched to a gene; V was cut back by 6 bases and J by 5 bases. CDR3 sequence: CSVAGQGWTEAFF. Written as DNA, the CDR3 is TGCAGCGTGGCGGGACAGGGGTGGACTGAAGCTTTCTTT.

The rearrangement uses TRBV5-8 and TRBJ1-4, with D possibly matching TRBD1 (5 bases). From germline, CDR1 is SGHTS and CDR2 YDEGEE. This CDR3 contains 15 residues. The V end was cut by 0 bases, the J end by 5 bases, with 11 bases between. The CDR3: CASSLAGTGNEKLFF. The DNA of the CDR3 is TGTGCCAGCAGCTTGGCCGGGACGGGGAATGAAAAACTGTTTTTT.

The chain recombines TRBV7-2 with TRBJ2-7; 9 bases are a match to TRBD1. V trimming: 5 bases; J trimming: 3 bases; junction bases outside the gene matches: 8. Germline CDR1 SGHTA, CDR2 FQGNSA. The CDR3 loop spans 15 amino acids. The CDR3: CASSPTGGGNYEQYF. The CDR3 nucleotides read TGTGCCAGCAGCCCGACAGGGGGGGGAAACTACGAGCAGTACTTC.